The 32 T cell receptor beta chains in this list originate from one sample, sequenced in a study of CD8 T cells in ankylosing spondylitis. From the 5' RACE reads, TCRdb called clonotypes with MiXCR, one entry per CDR3 protein. Of under 300,000 distinct CDR3 sequences listed, less than 10% were seen once; the top ten hold almost 7%. Sequences were obtained from blood, either unsorted or a sorted T cell fraction (not recorded which). These receptors were obtained from a male donor with ankylosing spondylitis or in good health (not recorded which).

This clonotype was seen at least ten times. Its ends do not fully match the called genes, so a read error is possible. The chain combines TRBV7-7 with TRBJ2-3; 9 bases are shared with TRBD1. Germline V gives CDR1 SSHAT, CDR2 FNYEAQ (reference sequence). The CDR3 spans 15 residues. The CDR3 sequence: CASSLGTGLTDTQYF. In DNA, the CDR3 is TGTGCTAGCAGCCTAGGGACAGGGCTCACAGATACGCAGTATTTT.

This clonotype was counted many times. The junction departs from germline at one end; a sequencing error may be responsible. V and J are TRBV20-1 and TRBJ2-5; D is perhaps TRBD1 or TRBD2 (6 bases each). The CDR3 contains 15 residues. Germline assignment: CDR1 DFQATT and CDR2 SNEGSKA (reference sequence). CDR3 bases: TGCAGTGCTAGAGACGGACGGGGGCACCAGGAGACCCAGTACTTC. Translating it yields CSARDGRGHQETQYF.

This clonotype was seen repeatedly, ten times or more. The chain links TRBV20-1 to TRBJ2-1; TRBD1 or TRBD2 may be the D gene (5 bases each). CDR1 and CDR2 (germline): DFQATT, SNEGSKA (reference sequence). The V and J ends lost 5 bases and 8 bases respectively, with 16 bases between them. This CDR3 is 13 amino acids long. The CDR3, as DNA: TGCAGTGCTGGATCGGGGCGACAATATGAGCAGTTCTTC. This encodes CSAGSGRQYEQFF.

The chain is built from TRBV13 and TRBJ2-7, with TRBD2 identical over 7 bases. The J segment lost 7 bases and the V segment lost 5 bases, leaving 14 bases of the junction unmatched. From germline, CDR1 is PRHDT and CDR2 FYEKMQ (reference sequence). CDR3 size: 15 residues. In DNA, the CDR3 is TGTGCCAGCAGCCATACCCGCGGGAGCCCGGATGAGCAGTACTTC. Its translation is CASSHTRGSPDEQYF.

This clonotype was counted at least ten times. This sequence joins TRBV20-1 and TRBJ2-7, with a tentative D call TRBD2 (6 bases). Germline V gene sequence: CDR1 DFQATT, CDR2 SNEGSKA (reference sequence). The V gene lost 3 bases and the J gene lost 3 bases, with 15 bases spanning the gap. This CDR3 is 14 amino acids long. The CDR3 sequence is CSASGGAQNYEQYF. The DNA of the CDR3 is TGCAGTGCTAGCGGAGGGGCGCAGAACTACGAGCAGTACTTC.

On this clonotype itself: A much larger clone lies one base from this, so it may be a read error. The chain is built from TRBV7-2 and TRBJ2-5; 7 bases match TRBD2. The CDR3 loop spans 14 amino acids. The V gene's germline CDR1 is SGHTA and CDR2 FQGNSA. The CDR3 coding sequence is TGTGCCAGCAGCTCCGGGACTAAGCAAGGGACCCAGTACTTC. Its protein is CASSSGTKQGTQYF.

This clonotype was recorded many times. This rearrangement joins TRBV30 to TRBJ2-1; TRBD1 aligns across 7 bases. Germline trimming cut 2 bases from V and 16 bases from J; bases unmatched to any gene: 11. Germline CDR1 GTSNPN, CDR2 SVGIG (reference sequence). The length of the CDR3 is 12 residues. In DNA form, the CDR3 reads TGTGCCTGGAGTTACCGACAGGGTCCTATTTTCTTC. Protein product: CAWSYRQGPIFF.

This clonotype was seen ten or more times. The chain joins TRBV10-3 to TRBJ1-5, with a weak D call TRBD1 (5 bases). Trimming left V 3 bases short and J 8 bases short, with 8 bases between. The length of the CDR3 is 12 residues. Germline CDR1 and CDR2: ENHRY and SYGVKD. The DNA for the CDR3 is TGTGCCATCAGTGACCTGGACAAGCCCCAGCATTTT. The encoded protein is CAISDLDKPQHF.

This clonotype appeared many times. The chain uses TRBV5-1 and TRBJ1-2, with D hard to call. CDR3 length: 17 amino acids. V lost 4 bases to trimming and J lost 7 bases, with 26 bases between them. CDR1 is SGHRS, CDR2 YFSETQ, per germline. DNA of the CDR3: TGCGCCAGCAGCCCTAAGGGCGCGGTCCAAGGAGATCTTGGCTACACCTTC. It codes for CASSPKGAVQGDLGYTF.

This clonotype was recorded many times. The V gene is TRBV9, the J gene TRBJ1-4; D remains unclear. This CDR3 contains 16 residues. V lost 0 bases to trimming and J lost 0 bases, with 9 bases between them. Germline values: CDR1 SGDLS, CDR2 YYNGEE. The CDR3: CASSVGSGTTNEKLFF. The CDR3 region has the DNA TGTGCCAGCAGCGTAGGCAGTGGGACAACTAATGAAAAACTGTTTTTT. Supplemented by reference TRBV9 and TRBJ1-4, the full variable domain reads DSGVTQTPKHLITATGQRVTLRCSPRSGDLSVYWYQQSLDQGLQFLIQYYNGEERAKGNILERFSAQQFPDLHSELNLSSLELGDSALYFCASSVGSGTTNEKLFFGSGTQLSVL.

The chain recombines TRBV7-2 with TRBJ2-7; the D is unclear. CDR3 size: 13 residues. V dropped 0 bases and J dropped 5 bases, with 8 bases sitting between them. Germline lookup yields CDR1 SGHTA and CDR2 FQGNSA. CDR3 DNA: TGTGCCAGCAGCTTAGCGCGCACTGACGAGCAGTACTTC. As protein: CASSLARTDEQYF.

This clonotype was seen many times. The chain combines TRBV20-1 with TRBJ2-1; no clear D gene. V dropped 0 bases and J dropped 0 bases, with 6 bases sitting between them. CDR3 length equals 14 residues. Germline V gene lookup returns CDR1 DFQATT and CDR2 SNEGSKA (reference sequence). In DNA form, the CDR3 reads TGCAGTGCTAGAGATGTATACTCCTACAATGAGCAGTTCTTC. It encodes CSARDVYSYNEQFF.

This clonotype was observed at least ten times. The CDR3 protein is CASSFLTSGGANEQFF. Written as DNA, the CDR3 is TGTGCCAGCAGCTTCCTTACAAGCGGGGGGGCCAATGAGCAGTTCTTC. The chain recombines TRBV11-2 with TRBJ2-1; 10 bases match TRBD2. The germline V gene encodes CDR1 SGHAT and CDR2 FQNNGV. V gave up 3 bases and J gave up 6 bases; unmatched junction bases: 8. The CDR3 totals 16 residues.

This clonotype appeared many times. The rearrangement uses TRBV6-1 and TRBJ2-5; 8 bases align to TRBD1. V shed 6 bases, J shed 3 bases, and the junction held 6 bases outside the gene matches. Germline V gives CDR1 MNHNS, CDR2 SASEGT. The CDR3 consists of 14 residues. CDR3 region: CASSPTGVEETQYF. As DNA, the CDR3 is TGTGCCAGCAGCCCGACAGGGGTTGAAGAGACCCAGTACTTC.

CDR3 residues: CSVPHREGDTGELFF. The CDR3 DNA reads TGCAGCGTTCCTCACAGGGAGGGAGACACCGGGGAGCTGTTTTTT. The chain couples TRBV29-1 to TRBJ2-2; maybe TRBD2 (7 bases). The germline CDR1 and CDR2 sequences are SQVTM and ANQGSEA. Trimming cost V 5 bases and J 3 bases, with 16 bases left between them. The CDR3 consists of 15 residues.

There are a few counts of this clonotype. This rearrangement joins TRBV30 to TRBJ1-4; tentatively, D is TRBD1 (5 bases). The CDR3 is 14 amino acids. V lost 0 bases, J lost 3 bases, and 8 bases lay in between. The germline CDR1 and CDR2 sequences are GTSNPN and SVGIG (reference sequence). The CDR3 reads CAWSVHRPNEKLFF. The CDR3 DNA reads TGTGCCTGGAGTGTACACAGGCCTAATGAAAAACTGTTTTTT.

This clonotype showed up many times. V is TRBV20-1 and J is TRBJ1-5; D is possibly TRBD1 (5 bases). The V gene lost 5 bases and the J gene lost 2 bases, with 16 bases spanning the gap. The CDR3 is made up of 15 amino acids. The germline V gene has CDR1 DFQATT and CDR2 SNEGSKA (reference sequence). CDR3 DNA: TGCAGTGCTGCGCGGGACCCCGGAGGCAATCAGCCCCAGCATTTT. Amino acid sequence: CSAARDPGGNQPQHF.

In this sample, this clonotype turned up many times. The V call is TRBV24-1, the J call TRBJ1-2; D not certain. The V gene's germline CDR1 is KGHDR and CDR2 SFDVKD. The CDR3 is 12 residues long. The germline V and J ends were trimmed by 1 base and 8 bases, with 7 bases remaining between them. The CDR3 DNA reads TGTGCCACCAGTGATTTAAAGTCGGGCTACACCTTC. The encoded protein is CATSDLKSGYTF.

This clonotype was seen repeatedly, ten times or more. The chain employs TRBV6-1 and TRBJ2-3; D gene uncertain. Trimming removed 10 bases from V and 2 bases from J, with 13 bases in between. In germline, CDR1 is MNHNS, CDR2 SASEGT. The CDR3 runs 13 residues. CDR3 sequence (DNA): TGTGCCACCCGAACCAGGCACACAGATACGCAGTATTTT. This codes for CATRTRHTDTQYF.

There are many counts of this clonotype. The chain joins TRBV7-2 to TRBJ2-1, with 7 bases that match TRBD2. The CDR3 consists of 15 residues. Germline values: CDR1 SGHTA, CDR2 FQGNSA. J lost 7 bases, V lost 3 bases, and 9 bases had no gene match. CDR3 coding DNA: TGTGCCAGCAGCTTCCACCGTTTCGGGGGGAATGAGCAGTTCTTC. This gives the protein CASSFHRFGGNEQFF.

The table lists this clonotype with many counts. This rearrangement joins TRBV7-3 to TRBJ2-1, with unresolved D. The ends were cut back, 5 bases at V and 7 bases at J, with 21 bases in the middle. Germline CDR1 is SGHTA and CDR2 is FQGTGA. CDR3 size: 16 residues. The CDR3 reads CASSPPDEKSFNEQFF. For the CDR3, the DNA is TGTGCCAGCAGCCCCCCGGACGAAAAGTCCTTTAATGAGCAGTTCTTC.

This clonotype showed up many times. The chain combines TRBV20-1 with TRBJ1-2, with no clear D. The CDR3 contains 15 residues. V was shortened by 0 bases and J by 2 bases, with 13 bases between the two germline ends. Germline CDR1 is DFQATT and CDR2 is SNEGSKA (reference sequence). The CDR3 is CSARDPSAGNYGYTF. As DNA, the CDR3 is TGCAGTGCTAGAGACCCTTCCGCGGGCAACTATGGCTACACCTTC.

This clonotype has a count of ten or more. The chain uses TRBV5-5 and TRBJ2-7; 10 bases line up with TRBD2. The CDR3 sequence is 14 residues long. With V trimmed by 3 bases and J by 5 bases, 5 bases remained unmatched. Germline CDR1 reads SGHKS; CDR2 reads YYEKEE (reference sequence). The CDR3 DNA sequence: TGTGCCAGCAGCTACGGACTAGCGGCGAACGAGCAGTACTTC. Encoded protein: CASSYGLAANEQYF. Drawing the rest from reference TRBV5-5 and TRBJ2-7, the complete variable domain is DAGVTQSPTHLIKTRGQQVTLRCSPISGHKSVSWYQQVLGQGPQFIFQYYEKEERGRGNFPDRFSARQFPNYSSELNVNALLLGDSALYLCASSYGLAANEQYFGPGTRLTVT.

The chain recombines TRBV18 with TRBJ2-2, with D maybe TRBD1 (5 bases). Germline values: CDR1 KGHSH, CDR2 LQKENI. Deletions cut 4 bases from V and 3 bases from J, with 9 bases between. The CDR3 has 14 residues. The CDR3 nucleotides are TGTGCCAGCTCACTCCAGGGATACACCGGGGAGCTGTTTTTT. It yields the protein CASSLQGYTGELFF.

This clonotype was picked up many times. V and J are TRBV12-3 or TRBV12-4 and TRBJ2-7, with D perhaps given as TRBD1 or TRBD2 (6 bases each). Trimming shortened V by 3 bases and J by 1 base, and 13 bases separated the two germline ends. This CDR3 is 15 amino acids long. The CDR3 DNA is TGTGCCAGCAGTTTTGGGGGGCGCTTATCCTACGAGCAGTACTTC. Residues: CASSFGGRLSYEQYF.

A remark on this clonotype: This sequence may be a read error, since a much larger clone differs from it by one base. The chain combines TRBV7-2 with TRBJ2-7; the match to TRBD1 covers 9 bases. V gave up 2 bases and J gave up 0 bases; unmatched junction bases: 8. The germline V gene has CDR1 SGHTA and CDR2 FQGNSA. CDR3 length: 17 residues. This chain's CDR3 is CASSLSTDRGTSYEQYF. Written as DNA, the CDR3 is TGTGCCAGCAGCTTATCCACGGACAGGGGAACCTCCTACGAGCAGTACTTC.

The V and J genes are TRBV7-2 and TRBJ2-3, with D perhaps matching TRBD2 (6 bases). The germline V gene encodes CDR1 SGHTA and CDR2 FQGNSA. Trimming cost V 6 bases and J 2 bases, with 21 bases left between them. The CDR3 consists of 17 residues. The CDR3 DNA follows: TGTGCCAGCAGTGTTTTTGGGGGGACTCAGACCACAGATACGCAGTATTTT. Its translation: CASSVFGGTQTTDTQYF. Full variable domain (outside the CDR3, taken from reference TRBV7-2 and TRBJ2-3): GAGVSQSPSNKVTEKGKDVELRCDPISGHTALYWYRQSLGQGLEFLIYFQGNSAPDKSGLPSDRFSAERTGGSVSTLTIQRTQQEDSAVYLCASSVFGGTQTTDTQYFGPGTRLTVL.

In its sample, this clonotype was seen a few times. V is TRBV6-1 and J is TRBJ2-7; D may correspond to TRBD1 or TRBD2 (5 bases each). Germline V gene sequence: CDR1 MNHNS, CDR2 SASEGT. CDR3 length equals 13 residues. Deletions cut 6 bases from V and 3 bases from J, with 12 bases between. CDR3: CASRSGAGYEQYF. CDR3 nucleotide sequence: TGTGCCAGCAGGTCCGGGGCAGGCTACGAGCAGTACTTC.

There are many counts of this clonotype. The chain recombines TRBV7-2 with TRBJ2-3; D not resolved. V was trimmed by 0 bases and J by 2 bases, leaving 24 bases between them. The CDR3 covers 20 residues. The germline CDR1 and CDR2 sequences are SGHTA and FQGNSA. CDR3 DNA sequence: TGTGCCAGCAGCTTAGCCAAAGGTCGTGTAAGCTTTACACTCACAGATACGCAGTATTTT. Its translation is CASSLAKGRVSFTLTDTQYF.

This clonotype has a count of ten or more. The V gene is TRBV6-5, the J gene TRBJ2-7, with 8 bases aligning to TRBD1. CDR1 is MNHEY and CDR2 is SVGAGI in the germline V gene. CDR3 size: 13 residues. Trimming at V came to 4 bases and at J to 3 bases, leaving 2 bases not matched to a gene. The CDR3 sequence: CASSSTGGYEQYF. DNA for the CDR3: TGTGCCAGCAGTTCAACAGGGGGCTACGAGCAGTACTTC.

The rearrangement links TRBV20-1 to TRBJ2-1, with 15 bases that match TRBD2. Germline V lookup: CDR1 DFQATT, CDR2 SNEGSKA (reference sequence). The CDR3 has 21 residues. V gave up 2 bases and J gave up 7 bases; unmatched junction bases: 21. CDR3 sequence reads: CSARIQAPRGLAGGQGNEQFF. DNA of the CDR3: TGCAGTGCTAGAATCCAGGCTCCTCGAGGACTAGCGGGAGGGCAGGGGAATGAGCAGTTCTTC.

This clonotype was counted many times. This rearrangement joins TRBV20-1 to TRBJ1-5; the match to TRBD1 covers 7 bases. V shed 2 bases and J 0 bases; nucleotides not matched to a gene: 4. Germline V CDR1 and CDR2: DFQATT, SNEGSKA (reference sequence). This CDR3 is built from 15 residues. The CDR3 nucleotides read TGCAGTGCTAGAAGGGGGCCTTATAGCAATCAGCCCCAGCATTTT. It is translated as CSARRGPYSNQPQHF.